The clone carrying this T cell receptor beta chain was picked up a small number of times. The antigen is unknown. The data derive from a study of T-cell reconstitution after alpha-beta-depleted transplantation in children. Trimming shortened V by 7 bases and J by 4 bases, and 14 bases separated the two germline ends. The CDR3 runs to 14 residues. The germline CDR1 and CDR2 sequences are MDHEN and SYDVKM. Unique molecular identifiers were incorporated during preparation of the TCRbeta library. TCRdb passed the PCR reads through MiXCR, listing each CDR3 protein once. The table shows around 580,000 distinct CDR3 sequences, with under 25% occurring only once. Study results and limitations: At day 60, the high TCRbeta diversity found in some patients originated from recipient T cells and thymic progenitors that had survived. After transplant, at about two months, alpha-beta T cells were reportedly derived from several hundred expanded graft clones. T-cell numbers and diversity one year post-transplant derived largely from freshly generated T cells.

Sequenced material: PBMCs, mostly from graft donor cells, taken 360 days after TCRalphabeta/CD19-depleted stem cell transplant. The gene calls are TRBV28 and TRBJ1-5; D gene uncertain. The receptor was isolated from a boy less than two years old who had a stem cell transplant for acute myeloid leukemia, so the T cells may come from the graft donor. Here the CDR3 reads CASTLTGKNQPQHF. In DNA form, the CDR3 reads TGTGCCAGCACCTTAACGGGCAAGAATCAGCCCCAGCATTTT.